These 16 T cell receptor beta chains share one sample of origin, sequenced in a study of T cell clonality in common variable immunodeficiency (dated by TCRdb to about 2015). Preparation of the library involved the immunoSEQ multiplex PCR assay. TCRdb limited this immuneACCESS table to in-frame rearrangements with V and J called. A share of clones is missing; checked studies link under half to unresolved V genes, and the rest is unexplained. This sample has tens of thousands of clones in the table, none counted a single time. Of the sample, about 1.7% falls within the top ten clones. The sample taken for sequencing was peripheral blood mononuclear cells. These receptors originate from a person aged 18 to 75 in good health.

This clone has a count of ten or more. The sequence runs out 3 residues before the end of the CDR3; the remainder is reconstructed from the germline J gene. The gene calls are TRBV20-1 and TRBJ2-3, with 14 bases fitting TRBD2. The CDR3 runs 15 residues. J was trimmed by 1 base and V by 6 bases; bases with no gene match: 3. CDR1 and CDR2 from the germline V gene are DFQATT and SNEGSKA (reference sequence). The CDR3 DNA, read in part, is TGCAGTGCCGGGACTAGCGGGAGTGGCACAGATACG. Its translation: CSAGTSGSGTDT. From start to end, the CDR3 is CSAGTSGSGTDTQYF.

This clone was observed many times. Read data end 3 residues before the CDR3 end; the end is taken from the germline J gene. V usage is TRBV2 and J usage is TRBJ1-4; unclear D gene. This CDR3 is built from 16 residues. The germline gives CDR1 SNHLY, CDR2 FYNNEI. V dropped 1 base and J dropped 5 bases, with 14 bases sitting between them. The CDR3 bases that were read are TGTGCCAGCAGTGAAGAGGGTATACAGTCAAATGAAAAA. This sequence encodes CASSEEGIQSNEK. The whole CDR3 sequence reads CASSEEGIQSNEKLFF.

This clone was seen ten or more times. The read ends 3 residues early relative to the CDR3; the germline J gene fills the gap. The chain combines TRBV30 with TRBJ1-2; tentative D call: TRBD1 (6 bases). Trimming took off 5 bases at V and 4 bases at J, with 14 bases between the two ends. Germline assignment: CDR1 GTSNPN and CDR2 SVGIG (reference sequence). The CDR3 has 13 amino acids. CDR3 DNA, as far as it was read: TGTGCCTGGCTGACAGGAAAGGGCTATGGC. It specifies CAWLTGKGYG. The whole CDR3 reads CAWLTGKGYGYTF.

This clone occurred a few times. The CDR3 end is not reached by the read, which stops 3 residues before it; the germline J gene fills it in. This chain connects TRBV19 to TRBJ2-7, with 7 nucleotides matching TRBD1. CDR3 size: 15 residues. Per the germline V gene, CDR1 is LNHDA and CDR2 is SQIVND (reference sequence). The trim removed 6 bases at V and 0 bases at J, leaving 8 bases unmatched. The CDR3 spells CASSPGQTYSYEQYF. Partial CDR3 DNA: TGTGCCAGTAGCCCGGGACAGACCTACTCCTACGAG.

This clone was recorded at least ten times. The CDR3 end lies 3 residues beyond the end of the read and is filled in from the germline J gene. The chain joins TRBV10-1 to TRBJ2-4, with a weak D call TRBD1 (7 bases). The germline V and J ends were trimmed by 4 bases and 1 base, with 17 bases remaining between them. Germline CDR1 WNHNN, CDR2 SYGVQD (reference sequence). The CDR3 has 17 amino acids. CDR3 DNA (partial): TGCGCCAGCAGTGGCCAAGACAGGGCGGGGGCCAAAAACATT. Amino acids: CASSGQDRAGAKNI. The full-length CDR3 reads as CASSGQDRAGAKNIQYF.

This clone was observed many times. The DNA ends 3 residues before the CDR3 does, and the rest of the CDR3 is filled in from the germline J gene. The V gene is TRBV20-1, the J gene TRBJ1-4; 8 bases are a match to TRBD1. The CDR3 extends over 13 amino acids. Germline V gene data show CDR1 as DFQATT and CDR2 as SNEGSKA (reference sequence). V lost 6 bases to trimming and J lost 5 bases; unmatched junction nucleotides: 5. CDR3 bases read: TGCAGTGCCGGACAGGGCCCCAATGAAAAA. Its protein is CSAGQGPNEK. The CDR3 in full is CSAGQGPNEKLFF.

This clone was counted many times. The CDR3 is cut off 3 residues early in the read; its end comes from the germline J gene. This chain uses TRBV7-6 with TRBJ1-4; D uncertain. Germline values: CDR1 SGHVS, CDR2 FNYEAQ. The CDR3 totals 15 residues. Between the trimmed V and J ends, which lost 5 bases and 3 bases, there was a span of 13 bases. The CDR3 DNA, read in part, is TGTGCCAGCAGCCGTTCGGGGAAGCCTAATGAAAAA. Residues: CASSRSGKPNEK. The entire CDR3 sequence reads CASSRSGKPNEKLFF.

This clone has a count of ten or more. Sequencing ends 3 residues short of the CDR3 end; the germline J gene provides the rest. The V and J genes are TRBV5-4 and TRBJ2-5, with D perhaps TRBD2 (6 bases). There are 13 residues in the CDR3. Germline assignment: CDR1 SGHNT and CDR2 YYREEE (reference sequence). V gave up 4 bases and J gave up 0 bases, with 7 bases separating them. The CDR3 is CASSRDYQETQYF. CDR3 bases read: TGTGCCAGCAGCCGGGACTACCAAGAGACC.

With regard to this clone: Coverage ceases 3 residues before the CDR3 finishes, and the germline J gene fills in the end. V gene TRBV7-9 combines with J gene TRBJ1-5; possibly TRBD1 for D (6 bases). Germline CDR1 and CDR2: SEHNR and FQNEAQ (reference sequence). The CDR3 extends over 13 amino acids. Trimming pared 5 bases from V and 4 bases from J, leaving 9 bases between. The part of the CDR3 DNA that was read is TGTGCCAGCAGCCTCGGACAGAATCAGCCC. Translated, it gives CASSLGQNQP. Given in full, the CDR3 is CASSLGQNQPQHF.

In this sample, this clone turned up many times. The read ends 3 residues shy of where the CDR3 ends; the end is completed using the germline J gene. V usage is TRBV5-1 and J usage is TRBJ1-1; tentatively, D is TRBD1 (5 bases). The CDR3 is 14 amino acids. Germline CDR1 and CDR2: SGHRS and YFSETQ. The ends were cut back, 1 base at V and 1 base at J, with 8 bases in the middle. CDR3: CASSLYRGNTEAFF. The sequenced CDR3 bases are TGCGCCAGCAGCTTGTATAGGGGGAACACTGAA.

This clone appeared a few times. The read ends 3 residues early relative to the CDR3; the germline J gene fills the gap. This rearrangement joins TRBV5-4 to TRBJ2-7, with D maybe TRBD1 (6 bases). Germline V gives CDR1 SGHNT, CDR2 YYREEE (reference sequence). V was trimmed by 2 bases and J by 0 bases, leaving 9 bases between them. The CDR3 length is 14 residues. The CDR3 protein is CASSFGGFSYEQYF. CDR3 DNA, as far as it was read: TGTGCCAGCAGCTTTGGGGGCTTCTCCTACGAG.

This clone was counted many times. The read ends 3 residues before the CDR3 terminus; that terminus is restored from the germline J gene. The rearrangement joins TRBV19 to TRBJ1-2; D call uncertain. Trimming stripped 6 bases from V and 0 bases from J, with 17 bases between. This CDR3 is 16 amino acids long. From germline, CDR1 is LNHDA and CDR2 SQIVND (reference sequence). The CDR3 sequence: CASSRSREKTNYGYTF. The sequenced part of the CDR3 DNA is TGTGCCAGTAGCCGGTCCCGAGAGAAAACTAACTATGGC.

Many counts were recorded for this clone. The read ends 3 residues early relative to the CDR3; the germline J gene fills the gap. The chain has TRBV16 and TRBJ2-7, with 7 bases that match TRBD2. V shed 3 bases and J 2 bases; nucleotides not matched to a gene: 1. Germline CDR1 and CDR2: KGHSY and FQNENV. CDR3 size: 13 residues. Incomplete CDR3 DNA: TGTGCCAGCAGCCAGACTAGCCCCTACGAG. Protein product: CASSQTSPYE. The CDR3 as a whole reads CASSQTSPYEQYF.

In its sample, this clone was seen a few times. The read ends 3 residues before the CDR3 terminus; that terminus is restored from the germline J gene. The chain employs TRBV19 and TRBJ2-7; 7 nucleotides match TRBD2. CDR3 length equals 13 residues. Germline CDR1 and CDR2: LNHDA and SQIVND (reference sequence). V trimming: 3 bases; J trimming: 5 bases; junction bases outside the gene matches: 4. The CDR3 loop reads CASSIGGSNEQYF. The sequenced CDR3 bases are TGTGCCAGTAGTATTGGCGGGAGCAACGAG. Variable domain in full (rest from reference TRBV19 and TRBJ2-7): DGGITQSPKYLFRKEGQNVTLSCEQNLNHDAMYWYRQDPGQGLRLIYYSQIVNDFQKGDIAEGYSVSREKKESFPLTVTSAQKNPTAFYLCASSIGGSNEQYFGPGTRLTVT.

This clone was counted ten times or more. The read ends 3 residues shy of where the CDR3 ends; the end is completed using the germline J gene. The chain employs TRBV7-2 and TRBJ2-2; unclear D gene. Trimming removed 4 bases at V and 4 bases at J, with 10 bases between. The germline CDR1 and CDR2 sequences are SGHTA and FQGNSA. There are 14 residues in the CDR3. CDR3 sequence reads: CASSYTGSTGELFF. Incomplete CDR3 DNA: TGTGCCAGCAGCTATACCGGGTCCACCGGGGAG. Combining the CDR3 with reference TRBV7-2 and TRBJ2-2 gives the whole variable domain GAGVSQSPSNKVTEKGKDVELRCDPISGHTALYWYRQSLGQGLEFLIYFQGNSAPDKSGLPSDRFSAERTGGSVSTLTIQRTQQEDSAVYLCASSYTGSTGELFFGEGSRLTVL.

This clone was recorded many times. The read ends 3 residues before the CDR3 terminus; that terminus is restored from the germline J gene. The J gene is TRBJ2-5, the V gene TRBV30; no reliable D call. From germline, CDR1 is GTSNPN and CDR2 SVGIG (reference sequence). The CDR3 loop spans 13 amino acids. V shed 2 bases and J shed 1 base, with 8 bases lying between them. The CDR3 spells CAWSSDIQETQYF. The sequenced part of the CDR3 DNA is TGTGCCTGGAGTTCCGACATCCAAGAGACC.